A selection of T cell receptor beta chains follows, all from one sample in a study of vaccination and CD4 T cells after COVID-19. TCRdb processed the PCR reads anew with MiXCR; each CDR3 protein has one entry. This sample has approximately 17,000 distinct CDR3 sequences, with 57% found just once. These TCRs are of unknown antigen specificity. The source material was CD4+ T cells from blood, cultured in vitro. These receptors were taken from a human donor who had recovered from COVID-19. Each CDR3 is given with its conserved first and last residue. The order of the fields is V gene, CDR3 protein.

v_gene: TRBV12-3/TRBV12-4
CDR3aa: CASSLSGGDSPLHF

v_gene: TRBV15
CDR3aa: CATSRGGTASSYEQYF

v_gene: TRBV27
CDR3aa: CASSLGGSHQPQHF

v_gene: TRBV12-3/TRBV12-4
CDR3aa: CASSSPAGAGGELFF

v_gene: TRBV7-9
CDR3aa: CASSGQGGANTGELFF

v_gene: TRBV7-2
CDR3aa: CASSLAASTGELFF

v_gene: TRBV20-1
CDR3aa: CSANSGTEYSNQPQHF

v_gene: TRBV10-1
CDR3aa: CASSDGGSYEQYF

v_gene: TRBV19
CDR3aa: CASSTRTAWELFF

v_gene: TRBV6-5
CDR3aa: CASSYSAGINYGYTF

v_gene: TRBV12-3/TRBV12-4
CDR3aa: CASSLGPLGNYGYTF

v_gene: TRBV20-1
CDR3aa: CSAPKRTISAGANVLTF

v_gene: TRBV28
CDR3aa: CASSIPGQVEKLFF

v_gene: TRBV19
CDR3aa: CASSMGGAQGDIQYF

v_gene: TRBV7-9
CDR3aa: CASSQEGDQPQHF

v_gene: TRBV19
CDR3aa: CASSMLAGERPYEQYF

v_gene: TRBV5-1
CDR3aa: CASSLDASQPQHF

v_gene: TRBV7-2
CDR3aa: CASSLSSRLSDTQYF

v_gene: TRBV20-1
CDR3aa: CSAYLAGGRNEQFF

v_gene: TRBV28
CDR3aa: CASSLPTGSDTQYF

v_gene: TRBV20-1
CDR3aa: CSAREGAASSYNSPLHF

v_gene: TRBV7-9
CDR3aa: CASSLGAGNTIYF

v_gene: TRBV20-1
CDR3aa: CSATPGQGAYEQYF

v_gene: TRBV7-9
CDR3aa: CASSLSRLNTEAFF

v_gene: TRBV6-1
CDR3aa: CASSVVVGDGEHYEQYF

v_gene: TRBV7-9
CDR3aa: CASSGLAGVLDIQYF

v_gene: TRBV27
CDR3aa: CASSPQGADTQYF

v_gene: TRBV27
CDR3aa: CASRSRLASRSETQYF

v_gene: TRBV2
CDR3aa: CASTEGGDTEAFF

v_gene: TRBV6-5
CDR3aa: CASSYGAGAFNYGYTF

v_gene: TRBV27
CDR3aa: CASSLQPSEQFF

v_gene: TRBV29-1
CDR3aa: CSVGSVMSNYGYTF

v_gene: TRBV2
CDR3aa: CASEGPGQGHSPLHF

v_gene: TRBV30
CDR3aa: CAWALDVETEAFF

v_gene: TRBV14
CDR3aa: CASSGDRGHSAQLYNEQFF

v_gene: TRBV30
CDR3aa: CAWTPPGSSGNTIYF

v_gene: TRBV10-3
CDR3aa: CAISGLAGNNEQFF

v_gene: TRBV2
CDR3aa: CASSGDRNYGYTF

v_gene: TRBV2
CDR3aa: CASSEAGIAYGYTF

v_gene: TRBV27
CDR3aa: CASSFPGRGYTF

v_gene: TRBV29-1
CDR3aa: CSVGRQPNTEAFF

v_gene: TRBV18
CDR3aa: CASSTPTGDGYTF

v_gene: TRBV27
CDR3aa: CASSFRDKGYEQYF

v_gene: TRBV27
CDR3aa: CASSLLRATEAFF

v_gene: TRBV2
CDR3aa: CASSDYQGSTDTQYF

v_gene: TRBV5-1
CDR3aa: CASSPRGSANTGELFF

v_gene: TRBV18
CDR3aa: CASSPREPKETQYF

v_gene: TRBV24-1
CDR3aa: CATSAPPGLAGGPRDEQFF

v_gene: TRBV20-1
CDR3aa: CSARSSSGTPSYEQYF

v_gene: TRBV6-2/TRBV6-3
CDR3aa: CASRRKGQGRGWYGYTF

v_gene: TRBV10-3
CDR3aa: CAISHRGPNTGELFF

v_gene: TRBV2
CDR3aa: CASSFSGSSNEQYF